This T cell receptor beta chain was captured by sequencing in a study of T cell responses to AZD1222 COVID-19 vaccine. For the study at large: Pooling was applied to second doses at about 4 or about 12 weeks.

The table came from immunoSEQ multiplex PCR; TCRdb's copy has only in-frame clones and leaves some out. This sample has about 140,000 clones, with about 88% found just once. Notes on this clone: The antigen is undetermined.

Trimming cost V 5 bases and J 1 base, with 8 bases left between them. This CDR3 region has 12 residues. Germline CDR1 reads GTSNPN; CDR2 reads SVGIG (reference sequence). Regarding the study as a whole: After two AZD1222 doses, spike-specific TCR breadth and depth rose versus day 0.

This sequence was found in an adult in good health. This chain links TRBV30 with TRBJ1-2; TRBD1 might be the D (6 bases). The specimen was peripheral blood, collected on day 0 of AZD1222 vaccination. In DNA, the CDR3 is TGTGCCTGGGGGGACAATAACTATGGCTACACCTTC. It specifies CAWGDNNYGYTF.